This TCR beta chain appears in the sequencing data of a study of T cell repertoires in cytomegalovirus infection. In the study overall: Indicated by public TCR beta signatures were CMV infection and matching HLA type. Notes on the study in general: Summed frequency of public TCR beta families distinguished CMV carriers with the relevant HLA. CMV-specific TCR beta clonotypes restricted by HLA-C dominated the ex vivo response.

This CDR3 has 14 amino acids. Per the germline V gene, CDR1 is LNHDA and CDR2 is SQIVND (reference sequence). Trimming cost V 5 bases and J 5 bases, with 15 bases left between them. Using its own MiXCR run on the reads, TCRdb lists one record per CDR3 protein. The sample holds roughly 760,000 distinct CDR3 sequences; roughly a third are singletons and the top ten take around 3%. Details on this clonotype: Its antigen is unknown.

Input material: PBMCs. This TCR was recovered from a human donor in good health (CMV status not recorded). Some clones in this sample may be carry-over from other donors' samples. V and J are TRBV19 and TRBJ1-1; D gene uncertain. CDR3: CASSSRSTGTEAFF. DNA for the CDR3: TGTGCCAGTAGTTCGCGATCGACGGGGACTGAAGCTTTCTTT. The full variable domain, completed using reference TRBV19 and TRBJ1-1, is DGGITQSPKYLFRKEGQNVTLSCEQNLNHDAMYWYRQDPGQGLRLIYYSQIVNDFQKGDIAEGYSVSREKKESFPLTVTSAQKNPTAFYLCASSSRSTGTEAFFGQGTRLTVV.